The 10 T cell receptor beta chains below come from one sample, sequenced in a study of blood T cell repertoires in COVID-19 (TCRdb year 2020). The library came from the immunoSEQ multiplex PCR assay. The table was pulled from immuneACCESS by TCRdb, which kept in-frame rearrangements only. Such tables lose some clones; where checked, under half of the loss comes from unresolved V genes, and the rest has no known cause. The sample table holds 70,000 to 90,000 clones, of which approximately 82% were seen once. The top ten clonotypes cover approximately 10% of the sample. Material for sequencing was peripheral blood. The source is a human donor in a cohort sampled during active COVID-19.

V usage is TRBV4-1 and J usage is TRBJ1-4; D is perhaps TRBD1 (6 bases). V was shortened by 2 bases and J by 5 bases, with 12 bases between the two germline ends. CDR1 is MGHRA and CDR2 is YSYEKL in the germline V gene. This CDR3 region has 15 residues. The CDR3 sequence: CASSQPGHSNEKLFF. The CDR3 bases are TGCGCCAGCAGCCAACCGGGACACTCGAATGAAAAACTGTTTTTT.

V usage is TRBV7-3 and J usage is TRBJ2-3; 9 nucleotides match TRBD2. The CDR3 is made up of 15 amino acids. J lost 4 bases, V lost 0 bases, and 2 bases had no gene match. Germline V CDR1 and CDR2: SGHTA, FQGTGA. CDR3 bases: TGTGCCAGCAGCTTAACGGCGGGGGGGTCAGATACGCAGTATTTT. Protein: CASSLTAGGSDTQYF.

The chain carries TRBV14 and TRBJ2-7; TRBD1 aligns across 9 bases. CDR1 SGHDN and CDR2 FVKESK come from the germline V gene. The CDR3 has 16 residues. Trimming took 3 bases from V and 2 from J; bases not matched to a gene: 8. The CDR3 loop is CASSQRPGQGPYEQYF. CDR3 nucleotides: TGTGCCAGCAGCCAGCGACCGGGACAGGGTCCCTACGAGCAGTACTTC.

The CDR3 loop is CAWRSWGRSYEQYF. CDR3 DNA: TGTGCCTGGAGATCCTGGGGGAGGTCCTACGAGCAGTACTTC. The chain uses TRBV30 and TRBJ2-7, with a weak D call TRBD2 (6 bases). CDR3 size: 14 residues. Germline V gives CDR1 GTSNPN, CDR2 SVGIG (reference sequence). Trimming took off 3 bases at V and 1 base at J, with 13 bases between the two ends.

In its sample, this clone was seen once. The chain recombines TRBV5-1 with TRBJ1-2; 9 bases are a match to TRBD1. The CDR3 extends over 14 amino acids. J lost 8 bases, V lost 0 bases, and 5 bases had no gene match. Germline-derived CDR1 and CDR2 are SGHRS and YFSETQ. Written as DNA, the CDR3 is TGCGCCAGCAGCTTGGAAACAGGGGGCGACGGCTACACCTTC. This sequence encodes CASSLETGGDGYTF.

This clone came up a few times. The rearrangement joins TRBV28 to TRBJ1-5; TRBD1 aligns across 7 bases. V was pared by 5 bases and J by 4 bases, with 8 bases of the junction left unmatched. The germline CDR1 and CDR2 sequences are MDHEN and SYDVKM. The CDR3 is made up of 15 amino acids. The CDR3 loop reads CASSPWTGQNQPQHF. The CDR3 nucleotides read TGTGCCAGCAGTCCATGGACAGGTCAAAATCAGCCCCAGCATTTT.

This chain links TRBV7-2 with TRBJ2-2; 7 bases are shared with TRBD1. CDR3 length equals 14 residues. Germline V gene lookup returns CDR1 SGHTA and CDR2 FQGNSA. After removal of 4 bases from V and 1 base from J, the junction contained 0 bases not matched to a gene. CDR3 loop: CASSYRGNTGELFF. DNA for the CDR3: TGTGCCAGCAGCTACAGGGGGAACACCGGGGAGCTGTTTTTT.

This chain uses TRBV6-5 with TRBJ2-2; D is undetermined. The germline CDR1 and CDR2 sequences are MNHEY and SVGAGI. V shed 6 bases and J shed 5 bases, with 10 bases lying between them. The CDR3 loop spans 13 amino acids. CDR3 protein: CASRSTTTGELFF. CDR3 sequence (DNA): TGTGCCAGCAGATCTACGACAACCGGGGAGCTGTTTTTT.

This clone appeared once. This chain joins TRBV5-8 and TRBJ1-1; weak D call: TRBD1 (6 bases). Germline assignment: CDR1 SGHTS and CDR2 YDEGEE. CDR3 length: 14 residues. The ends were cut back, 1 base at V and 6 bases at J, with 13 bases in the middle. The CDR3 sequence is CASSLRQSGAEAFF. The DNA for the CDR3 is TGTGCCAGCAGCTTGCGACAGTCAGGGGCTGAAGCTTTCTTT.

This clone showed up just a few times. This chain uses TRBV4-2 with TRBJ2-1, with D unclear. The V and J ends lost 0 bases and 2 bases respectively, with 11 bases between them. This CDR3 comprises 16 residues. Germline V gives CDR1 LGHNA, CDR2 YNFKEQ. CDR3 nucleotide sequence: TGTGCCAGCAGCCAAGAGACCGGGTTGGCCTACAATGAGCAGTTCTTC. It yields the protein CASSQETGLAYNEQFF.